Sequencing of this TCR beta chain was carried out in a study of CD8 T cells in ankylosing spondylitis. In TCRdb, the 5' RACE reads were re-called with MiXCR into one record per CDR3 protein. The repertoire holds some 250,000 distinct CDR3 sequences, with 9.5% to 12% as singletons. In this sample, this clonotype turned up many times. V was trimmed by 0 bases and J by 1 base, leaving 6 bases between them. Germline CDR1 is MNHEY and CDR2 is SMNVEV (reference sequence). The CDR3 extends over 14 amino acids. The rearrangement joins TRBV27 to TRBJ1-1; D is unresolved. Sequenced input: blood, either unsorted or a sorted T cell fraction (not recorded which). This TCR derives from a male donor with ankylosing spondylitis or in good health (not recorded which). This CDR3 reads CASSLSGPNTEAFF. DNA for the CDR3: TGTGCCAGCAGTTTATCTGGCCCGAACACTGAAGCTTTCTTT.